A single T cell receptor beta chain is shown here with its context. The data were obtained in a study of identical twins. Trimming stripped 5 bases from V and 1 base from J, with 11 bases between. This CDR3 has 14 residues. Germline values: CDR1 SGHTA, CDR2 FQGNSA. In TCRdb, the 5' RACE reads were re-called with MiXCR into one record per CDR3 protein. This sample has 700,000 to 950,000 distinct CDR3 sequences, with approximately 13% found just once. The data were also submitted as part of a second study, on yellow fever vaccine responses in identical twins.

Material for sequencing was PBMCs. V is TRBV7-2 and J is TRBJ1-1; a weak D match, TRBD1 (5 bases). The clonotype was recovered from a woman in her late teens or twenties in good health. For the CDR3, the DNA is TGTGCCAGCAGCCCAGGACACTGGAACACTGAAGCTTTCTTT. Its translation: CASSPGHWNTEAFF.